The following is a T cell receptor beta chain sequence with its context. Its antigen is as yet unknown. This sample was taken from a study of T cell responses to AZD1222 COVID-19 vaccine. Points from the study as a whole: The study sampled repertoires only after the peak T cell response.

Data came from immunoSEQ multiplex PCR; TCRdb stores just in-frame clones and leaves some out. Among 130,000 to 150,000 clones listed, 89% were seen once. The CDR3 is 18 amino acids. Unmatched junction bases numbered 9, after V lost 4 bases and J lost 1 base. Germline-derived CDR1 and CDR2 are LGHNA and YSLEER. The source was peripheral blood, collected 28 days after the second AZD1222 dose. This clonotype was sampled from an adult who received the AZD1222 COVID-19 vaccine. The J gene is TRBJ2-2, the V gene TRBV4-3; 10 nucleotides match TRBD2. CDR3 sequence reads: CASSPGGAGGKNTGELFF. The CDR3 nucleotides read TGCGCCAGCAGCCCCGGGGGAGCGGGAGGGAAGAACACCGGGGAGCTGTTTTTT.